Sequencing of this T cell receptor beta chain was carried out in a study of CD8 T cells in ankylosing spondylitis. Study observations and caveats: Previous work reported some of these motif variants in the synovial fluid and blood of reactive arthritis. Disease-associated clones were reportedly significantly overrepresented in matched ankylosing spondylitis synovial fluid.

This clonotype was detected many times. The target antigen is unknown. Germline V gene data show CDR1 as SGHRS and CDR2 as YFSETQ. There are 14 residues in the CDR3. Trimming removed 0 bases at V and 4 bases at J, with 8 bases between. Quantitative 5'-RACE with molecular barcodes was used to make the TCR beta libraries. Each CDR3 protein is one row after TCRdb ran MiXCR on the 5' RACE reads. Here the sample spans 150,000 to 200,000 distinct CDR3 sequences, 18% being singletons. This sequence originates from a male donor with ankylosing spondylitis or in good health (not recorded which). The V and J genes are TRBV5-1 and TRBJ2-1; TRBD1 might be the D (5 bases). The sequencing sample was made of blood, either unsorted or a sorted T cell fraction (not recorded which). The CDR3 coding sequence is TGCGCCAGCAGCTTGGGACAGCAGTACAATGAGCAGTTCTTC. Its translation is CASSLGQQYNEQFF.